The clone carrying this T cell receptor beta chain was seen at least ten times. CDR1 is MGHRA, CDR2 YSYEKL, per germline. Trimming removed 1 base at V and 5 bases at J, with 20 bases between. The CDR3 has 17 residues. TCR beta CDR3 region amplification was performed from RNA transcripts. A first-round RT-PCR of the TCR CDR3 used the HTBI primer set. TCRdb passed the multiplex PCR reads through MiXCR, listing each CDR3 protein once. The sample comprises approximately 400,000 distinct CDR3 sequences, approximately 20% of which are singletons, and about 4% rests with the top ten. This entry comes from a study of T cells in Graves' hyperthyroidism and ophthalmopathy.

The TCR originated in a woman younger than 30 with Graves' hyperthyroidism. This chain connects TRBV4-1 to TRBJ1-1; TRBD1 might be the D (5 bases). Source material: blood. CDR3 loop: CASSQGRGRTGETEAFF. CDR3 nucleotide sequence: TGCGCCAGCAGCCAAGGAAGGGGAAGGACCGGGGAGACTGAAGCTTTCTTT.